The entry that follows covers one T cell receptor (beta chain) sequence. A read error is the likely source, as a far larger clone sits one nucleotide away. The data originate from a study of blood T cell repertoires in COVID-19. Across the study: Specimens from acute and convalescent COVID-19 originated in the United States, Italy and Spain. Nucleic acid was either cDNA or gDNA, and it came from T cells, B-cell-depleted T cells, or PBMCs.

Trimming shortened V by 3 bases and J by 0 bases, and 2 bases separated the two germline ends. The CDR3 length is 13 residues. CDR1 is SGHVS and CDR2 is FQNEAQ in the germline V gene. In the authors' workflow: Reference gene primer amplification yielded estimated nucleated cell counts. Generated by immunoSEQ multiplex PCR, the TCRdb table keeps only in-frame clones and is missing some. D and trimming come from the DNA, and the V and J calls and clone size come from that table. The sample consists of about 97,000 clones, around four fifths of them appearing once. V is TRBV7-8 and J is TRBJ2-2, with D unresolved. The sequenced sample consisted of peripheral blood. The receptor comes from a man aged 65 to 85 with acute or convalescent COVID-19. The DNA for the CDR3 is TGTGCCAGCAGCTTCACGAACACCGGGGAGCTGTTTTTT. Translating it yields CASSFTNTGELFF. Full variable domain (rest looked up from reference TRBV7-8 and TRBJ2-2): GAGVSQSPRYKVAKRGQDVALRCDPISGHVSLFWYQQALGQGPEFLTYFQNEAQLDKSGLPSDRFFAERPEGSVSTLKIQRTQQEDSAVYLCASSFTNTGELFFGEGSRLTVL.